The 19 T cell receptor beta chains presented below share a single source sample, sequenced in a study of T-cell memory formation after mild COVID-19. TCRdb re-called the 5' RACE reads through MiXCR, storing one row per CDR3 protein. This sample yields approximately 300,000 distinct CDR3 sequences, of which around a sixth are seen a single time; about a fifth belongs to the top ten. What was sequenced was PBMCs or a T cell subset sorted from them (not recorded which). The receptors shown here come from a man aged 18 to 29 who had mild COVID-19 (a few samples of this study predate the infection). Cell type and time point are not known.

This clonotype was counted many times. The chain joins TRBV28 to TRBJ1-6; D not certain. Germline CDR1 and CDR2: MDHEN and SYDVKM. The CDR3 has 12 residues. V lost 4 bases and J 10 bases, leaving 8 bases between the germline ends. The CDR3 DNA reads TGTGCCAGCAGTTGGACCACCTCACCCCTCCACTTT. This gives the protein CASSWTTSPLHF.

This clonotype came up a few times. The chain links TRBV11-1 to TRBJ2-1; D not resolved. The CDR3 is 15 residues long. Looked up from germline, CDR1 is SGHAT and CDR2 is FQDESV (reference sequence). V shed 7 bases and J shed 1 base, with 14 bases lying between them. The CDR3 reads CASTTWIGSYNEQFF. The CDR3 DNA reads TGTGCCAGCACCACCTGGATTGGGTCCTACAATGAGCAGTTCTTC.

This clonotype was counted a few times. This chain uses TRBV7-6 with TRBJ2-3; either TRBD1 or TRBD2 may supply D (5 bases each). This CDR3 is built from 14 residues. Germline V gene sequence: CDR1 SGHVS, CDR2 FNYEAQ. V lost 4 bases and J lost 0, with 8 bases in between. CDR3 DNA: TGTGCCAGCAGCTCGGGACCTAGCACAGATACGCAGTATTTT. Protein sequence: CASSSGPSTDTQYF.

This clonotype has only a few counts. The chain joins TRBV12-3 or TRBV12-4 to TRBJ1-1; no firm D call. Deletions cut 2 bases from V and 1 base from J, with 5 bases between. The CDR3 totals 13 residues. CDR3 nucleotide sequence: TGTGCCAGCAGTTTATGGGCGAACACTGAAGCTTTCTTT. It encodes CASSLWANTEAFF.

The count of this clonotype is one. This chain links TRBV29-1 with TRBJ2-3; possibly TRBD2 for D (5 bases). In germline, CDR1 is SQVTM, CDR2 ANQGSEA. The CDR3 has 14 residues. The V gene lost 4 bases and the J gene lost 2 bases, with 13 bases spanning the gap. The CDR3 spells CSVAGSLSTDTQYF. As DNA, the CDR3 is TGCAGCGTTGCGGGGTCCTTGTCCACAGATACGCAGTATTTT.

The V call is TRBV20-1, the J call TRBJ2-3, with 10 bases fitting TRBD2. Germline values: CDR1 DFQATT, CDR2 SNEGSKA (reference sequence). The junction had 8 bases not matched to a gene; V was cut back by 5 bases and J by 6 bases. This CDR3 comprises 14 residues. CDR3 residues: CSAGLAGVVDTQYF. The CDR3 DNA reads as TGCAGTGCTGGGCTAGCGGGGGTGGTGGATACGCAGTATTTT.

The rearrangement uses TRBV6-2 or TRBV6-3 and TRBJ2-3, with TRBD1 matching over 7 bases. The germline CDR1 and CDR2 sequences are MNHEY and SVGEGT. J lost 2 bases, V lost 6 bases, and 8 bases had no gene match. The CDR3 contains 15 residues. The DNA of the CDR3 is TGTGCCAGCAGGCGACTCGACAGGGCCACAGATACGCAGTATTTT. Encoded protein: CASRRLDRATDTQYF.

This clonotype was recorded a few times. The chain is built from TRBV19 and TRBJ2-3; 14 bases match TRBD2. The J segment lost 6 bases and the V segment lost 6 bases, leaving 8 bases of the junction unmatched. From germline, CDR1 is LNHDA and CDR2 SQIVND (reference sequence). The CDR3 loop spans 16 amino acids. The CDR3 here is CASRPRTSGGTDTQYF. In DNA form, the CDR3 reads TGTGCCAGTAGACCCCGGACTAGCGGGGGGACGGATACGCAGTATTTT.

CDR3 coding DNA: TGCGCCAGCAGCCAAGTCGTGGCGGATCAGCCCCAGCATTTT. It encodes CASSQVVADQPQHF. The chain recombines TRBV4-3 with TRBJ1-5; D unclear. Germline assignment: CDR1 LGHNA and CDR2 YSLEER. V dropped 1 base and J dropped 5 bases, with 9 bases sitting between them. This CDR3 is built from 14 residues.

This clonotype was detected only a few times. The rearrangement uses TRBV6-5 and TRBJ2-3; no firm D call. Germline-derived CDR1 and CDR2 are MNHEY and SVGAGI. The CDR3 extends over 15 amino acids. The ends were cut back, 4 bases at V and 0 bases at J, with 11 bases in the middle. The CDR3 bases are TGTGCCAGCAGTTCCGAAATTTCTAGCACAGATACGCAGTATTTT. Its translation is CASSSEISSTDTQYF.

This clonotype was recorded a few times. This chain connects TRBV10-3 to TRBJ2-5; D not certain. V was clipped by 1 base and J by 0 bases, with 6 bases between them. Germline CDR1 is ENHRY and CDR2 is SYGVKD. The CDR3 is made up of 14 amino acids. CDR3 sequence: CAISEYPDQETQYF. Here the CDR3 DNA reads TGTGCCATCAGTGAGTATCCTGACCAAGAGACCCAGTACTTC.

Only a few counts were recorded for this clonotype. The chain has TRBV4-1 and TRBJ1-2; 7 bases match TRBD1. In germline, CDR1 is MGHRA, CDR2 YSYEKL. The J segment lost 4 bases and the V segment lost 6 bases, leaving 8 bases of the junction unmatched. This CDR3 region has 14 residues. In DNA form, the CDR3 reads TGCGCCAGCAGACCACCGGGACAGAGCTATGGCTACACCTTC. It encodes CASRPPGQSYGYTF.

The sample holds a few counts of this clonotype. The chain recombines TRBV7-2 with TRBJ1-2, with D possibly TRBD1 on 5 matching bases. The CDR3 loop spans 14 amino acids. V shed 1 base and J shed 3 bases, with 9 bases lying between them. Per the germline V gene, CDR1 is SGHTA and CDR2 is FQGNSA. CDR3 coding DNA: TGTGCCAGCAGCTTAGTCGGGGGAGACTATGGCTACACCTTC. Its protein product is CASSLVGGDYGYTF.

This clonotype has a handful of counts. V usage is TRBV30 and J usage is TRBJ1-1; D gene unclear. Germline values: CDR1 GTSNPN, CDR2 SVGIG (reference sequence). V lost 3 bases and J lost 8, with 16 bases in between. The CDR3 totals 13 residues. The CDR3 DNA is TGTGCCTGGAGCTCCCAGACGTGGGAGGAAGCTTTCTTT. Translated: CAWSSQTWEEAFF.

This chain links TRBV18 with TRBJ1-1, with D unclear. Germline CDR1 is KGHSH and CDR2 is LQKENI. The CDR3 contains 14 residues. Deletions cut 2 bases from V and 3 bases from J, with 10 bases between. The CDR3 spells CASSPAGSDTEAFF. The CDR3 coding sequence is TGTGCCAGCTCACCAGCAGGATCGGACACTGAAGCTTTCTTT.

This clonotype has just a few counts. The chain combines TRBV5-1 with TRBJ1-6, with D unresolved. CDR1 and CDR2 from the germline V gene are SGHRS and YFSETQ. This CDR3 has 14 amino acids. The V and J ends lost 2 bases and 10 bases respectively, with 13 bases between them. This CDR3 is CASSFVNNGSPLHF. The CDR3 DNA follows: TGCGCCAGCAGCTTCGTTAACAACGGGTCACCCCTCCACTTT.

This clonotype has at least ten counts. Germline and junction disagree at one end, which may indicate a read error. In DNA, the CDR3 is TGCGCCAGCAGCCCGGGACAGGGCAATCAGCCCCAGCATTTT. Translated: CASSPGQGNQPQHF. This chain links TRBV18 with TRBJ1-5, with TRBD1 identical over 8 bases. Germline CDR1 and CDR2: KGHSH and LQKENI. The CDR3 extends over 14 amino acids.

CDR3 bases: TGTGCCAGCAGCTTAATGACTAGCACAGATACGCAGTATTTT. Its translation: CASSLMTSTDTQYF. The V gene is TRBV7-3, the J gene TRBJ2-3, with unresolved D. V was trimmed by 1 base and J by 0 bases, leaving 5 bases between them. Germline CDR1 is SGHTA and CDR2 is FQGTGA. The CDR3 runs 14 residues. Full variable domain (remainder filled in from reference TRBV7-3 and TRBJ2-3): GAGVSQTPSNKVTEKGKYVELRCDPISGHTALYWYRQSLGQGPEFLIYFQGTGAADDSGLPNDRFFAVRPEGSVSTLKIQRTERGDSAVYLCASSLMTSTDTQYFGPGTRLTVL.

This clonotype was seen a handful of times. The V call is TRBV9, the J call TRBJ2-1; either TRBD1 or TRBD2 may supply D (7 bases each). Germline V lookup: CDR1 SGDLS, CDR2 YYNGEE. CDR3 length: 15 amino acids. Trimming cost V 6 bases and J 6 bases, with 19 bases left between them. DNA for the CDR3: TGTGCCAGCACCTCGGGACAGCGGGGACGCAATGAGCAGTTCTTC. Translation gives CASTSGQRGRNEQFF.